The sequence of this TCR beta chain was determined in a study of post-analysis software for immune sequencing data. Whole-study context: The disease courses covered relapsing-remitting, secondary progressive and progressive-relapsing multiple sclerosis.

This clonotype was recorded a few times. Its specificity is not known. V was pared by 0 bases and J by 7 bases, with 10 bases of the junction left unmatched. The germline CDR1 and CDR2 sequences are LGHDT and YNNKEL (reference sequence). The CDR3 contains 17 residues. General study findings and limits: TRBV segments more frequent in patients than in controls numbered a few and included TRBV5-6, TRBV5-1 and TRBV20-1. Multiple sclerosis was associated with a significant reduction in normalized Chao1 diversity relative to controls. The F measure placed samples prepared in the same batch into strongly shared clusters.

Built from TCR beta cDNA, the libraries had unique molecular identifiers in them. TCRdb re-called the PCR reads through MiXCR, storing one row per CDR3 protein. The sample holds fewer than 850,000 distinct CDR3 sequences, 25% to 30% seen once. The sequencing input was blood. V usage is TRBV3-1 and J usage is TRBJ2-1, with 9 bases that match TRBD2. The sequence derives from a girl aged 10 to 17 with multiple sclerosis. CDR3 sequence reads: CASSQDRLAAGPNEQFF. In nucleotides, the CDR3 is TGTGCCAGCAGCCAAGATCGACTAGCGGCCGGTCCAAATGAGCAGTTCTTC.